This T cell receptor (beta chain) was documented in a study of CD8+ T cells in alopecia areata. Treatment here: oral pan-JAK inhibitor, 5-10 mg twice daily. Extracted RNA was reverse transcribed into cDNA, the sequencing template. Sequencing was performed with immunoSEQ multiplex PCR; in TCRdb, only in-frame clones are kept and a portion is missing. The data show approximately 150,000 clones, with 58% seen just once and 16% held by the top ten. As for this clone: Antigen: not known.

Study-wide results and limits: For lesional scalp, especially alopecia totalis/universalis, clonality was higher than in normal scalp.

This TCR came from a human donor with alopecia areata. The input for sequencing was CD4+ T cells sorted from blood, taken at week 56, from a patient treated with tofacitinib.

The CDR3 bases are TGCGCCAGCAGCTTGGGGGACTACCAATTACAAGAGACCCAGTACTTC. Residues: CASSLGDYQLQETQYF. The V gene is TRBV5-1, the J gene TRBJ2-5, with TRBD2 matching 7 bases. The length of the CDR3 is 16 residues. Unmatched junction bases numbered 7, after V lost 0 bases and J lost 2 bases. Germline V gene lookup returns CDR1 SGHRS and CDR2 YFSETQ.